This TCR beta chain is from a study of T cell responses to AZD1222 COVID-19 vaccine. Study observations and caveats: Breadth and depth of Spike-specific TCRs rose after two AZD1222 doses. Spike as a whole was targeted by vaccine-associated CD4 TCRs, dominant at 160-218 and 743-854.

Turning to this clone: What it binds is unknown.

The repertoire was sequenced with immunoSEQ multiplex PCR; TCRdb's copy has only in-frame clones and lacks some. In the table there are roughly 120,000 clones, about 90% of which are singletons. This CDR3 region has 14 residues. CDR1 SGHAT and CDR2 FQDESV come from the germline V gene (reference sequence). The V end was cut by 4 bases, the J end by 1 base, with 10 bases between. Source: peripheral blood, taken on day 0 of AZD1222 vaccination. The chain couples TRBV11-1 to TRBJ1-1, with no clear D. The receptor's source is an adult in good health. CDR3 nucleotides: TGTGCCAGCAGCTATAGGACGGGGAACACTGAAGCTTTCTTT. Protein sequence: CASSYRTGNTEAFF.